This passage covers 11 T cell receptor beta chains from one sample sequenced in a study of blood T cell repertoires in COVID-19 (dated by TCRdb to 2020 to 2022). Preparation of the library involved the immunoSEQ multiplex PCR assay. Imported from immuneACCESS, the table was reduced by TCRdb to in-frame sequences with V and J called. These copies leave out some clones; in studies compared against another copy, an unresolved V gene accounts for under half, and the cause of the remainder is not known. This sample comprises about 180,000 clones, approximately 78% of them detected only once. The leading ten clones occupy about 11% of the sample. Material for sequencing was peripheral blood. These receptors all stem from a woman aged 80 or older with COVID-19, enrolled during active disease.

This clone was seen at least ten times. The chain combines TRBV4-2 with TRBJ1-4; 7 bases line up with TRBD1. The germline gives CDR1 LGHNA, CDR2 YNFKEQ. This CDR3 is 16 amino acids long. V shed 0 bases and J 6 bases; nucleotides not matched to a gene: 7. The CDR3 bases are TGTGCCAGCAGCCAAGACTGGGGACAGAATTATGAAAAACTGTTTTTT. This gives the protein CASSQDWGQNYEKLFF.

Only a few counts were recorded for this clone. The rearrangement uses TRBV2 and TRBJ2-1; D might be TRBD2 (6 bases). Germline V lookup: CDR1 SNHLY, CDR2 FYNNEI. V was clipped by 7 bases and J by 8 bases, with 9 bases between them. The length of the CDR3 is 11 residues. CDR3 coding DNA: TGTGCCAGCACGGAGGGGTATGAGCAGTTCTTC. It codes for CASTEGYEQFF.

This sequence joins TRBV7-9 and TRBJ2-7; D not resolved. Trimming stripped 6 bases from V and 3 bases from J, with 9 bases between. The length of the CDR3 is 12 residues. The V gene's germline CDR1 is SEHNR and CDR2 FQNEAQ (reference sequence). CDR3 DNA: TGTGCCAGCAGTTTCCTTAGCTACGAGCAGTACTTC. Encoded protein: CASSFLSYEQYF.

This clone was observed a single time. V is TRBV4-3 and J is TRBJ2-3; TRBD2 is a possible D gene (7 bases). CDR1 LGHNA and CDR2 YSLEER come from the germline V gene. V was trimmed by 4 bases and J by 2 bases, leaving 13 bases between them. CDR3 size: 15 residues. The CDR3 nucleotides read TGCGCCAGCAGCCCAGTGGGGGGGGCCACAGATACGCAGTATTTT. Its translation: CASSPVGGATDTQYF.

CDR3 sequence reads: CAISYGGANTGELFF. The DNA of the CDR3 is TGTGCCATCAGTTATGGGGGGGCGAACACCGGGGAGCTGTTTTTT. This rearrangement joins TRBV10-3 to TRBJ2-2; TRBD2 agrees at 7 bases. Per germline, CDR1 ENHRY and CDR2 SYGVKD. With 5 bases clipped from V and 0 bases from J, the junction kept 3 bases outside the gene matches. CDR3 length equals 15 residues.

This chain connects TRBV2 to TRBJ2-7; D not resolved. The germline gives CDR1 SNHLY, CDR2 FYNNEI. V lost 4 bases and J lost 10, with 8 bases in between. This CDR3 region has 10 residues. As DNA, the CDR3 is TGTGCCAGCAGTGCTATCCTACAGTACTTC. As protein: CASSAILQYF.

This rearrangement joins TRBV15 to TRBJ1-1; 7 bases are shared with TRBD1. The CDR3 totals 16 residues. The V gene end was trimmed by 0 bases and the J gene end by 1 base; junction bases not matched to a gene: 5. Germline-derived CDR1 and CDR2 are LNHNV and YYDKDF (reference sequence). The CDR3 DNA follows: TGTGCCACCAGCAGAGATTGGGGGACAGCGAACACTGAAGCTTTCTTT. As protein: CATSRDWGTANTEAFF.

The chain couples TRBV3-1 (or the pseudogene TRBV3-2) to TRBJ2-7, with TRBD2 as a possible D gene (6 bases). The V gene lost 5 bases and the J gene lost 5 bases, with 16 bases spanning the gap. The CDR3 runs to 14 residues. Germline V lookup: CDR1 LGHDT, CDR2 YNNKEL (reference sequence). The CDR3 is CASSYGTGENEQYF. Written as DNA, the CDR3 is TGTGCCAGCAGCTATGGCACGGGGGAGAACGAGCAGTACTTC.

Written as DNA, the CDR3 is TGTGCCAGCAGCTTAAGAGCATCGGGGGGCGCCGAGCAGTACTTC. Its translation: CASSLRASGGAEQYF. This chain uses TRBV13 with TRBJ2-7; tentatively, D is TRBD2 (7 bases). The CDR3 extends over 15 amino acids. Germline loops: CDR1 PRHDT, CDR2 FYEKMQ (reference sequence). Between the trimmed V and J ends, which lost 2 bases and 6 bases, there was a span of 17 bases. Based on the CDR3 plus reference TRBV13 and TRBJ2-7, the full variable domain is AAGVIQSPRHLIKEKRETATLKCYPIPRHDTVYWYQQGPGQDPQFLISFYEKMQSDKGSIPDRFSAQQFSDYHSELNMSSLELGDSALYFCASSLRASGGAEQYFGPGTRLTVT.

The chain carries TRBV10-3 and TRBJ2-1; 7 bases match TRBD1. The CDR3 has 16 residues. J lost 7 bases, V lost 5 bases, and 14 bases had no gene match. CDR1 is ENHRY and CDR2 is SYGVKD in the germline V gene. The CDR3 region is CAISTRQGGPGNEQFF. CDR3 nucleotides: TGTGCCATCAGTACCCGACAGGGTGGCCCCGGGAATGAGCAGTTCTTC.

This clone has more than one count but fewer than ten. The CDR3 spells CASKPAILYGEQYF. DNA of the CDR3: TGTGCCAGCAAGCCGGCGATCCTATACGGGGAGCAGTACTTC. This chain uses TRBV27 with TRBJ2-7; D ambiguous. In germline, CDR1 is MNHEY, CDR2 SMNVEV (reference sequence). The CDR3 consists of 14 residues. V was pared by 7 bases and J by 7 bases, with 20 bases between.